The 32 T cell receptor beta chains reported below all come from one sample, sequenced in a study of blood T cell repertoires in COVID-19. TCRdb keeps only in-frame clones here, not all; method: immunoSEQ multiplex PCR. This sample has about 120,000 clones, with 75% to 85% found just once. The sample consisted of peripheral blood. Every receptor here comes from a human donor in a cohort sampled during active COVID-19.

This clone was detected only once. This chain uses TRBV15 with TRBJ1-1, with D maybe TRBD1 (6 bases). Germline CDR1 reads LNHNV; CDR2 reads YYDKDF (reference sequence). The germline V and J ends were trimmed by 1 base and 6 bases, with 15 bases remaining between them. This CDR3 comprises 15 residues. CDR3 nucleotides: TGTGCCACCAGCAGAGCGACCGGGGGGCCGGCTGAAGCTTTCTTT. Protein product: CATSRATGGPAEAFF.

This clone showed up just once. The chain is built from TRBV5-8 and TRBJ2-3; 12 nucleotides match TRBD1. Germline V CDR1 and CDR2: SGHTS, YDEGEE. This CDR3 is built from 17 residues. With V trimmed by 0 bases and J by 5 bases, 7 bases remained unmatched. In nucleotides, the CDR3 is TGTGCCAGCAGCTTGGCCGGGACAGGGGGCATGGGAGATACGCAGTATTTT. Its protein product is CASSLAGTGGMGDTQYF.

The chain has TRBV6-2 or TRBV6-3 and TRBJ2-7, with TRBD2 matching 13 bases. V was clipped by 4 bases and J by 2 bases; unmatched bases: 8. This CDR3 is 17 amino acids long. CDR1 is MNHEY and CDR2 is SVGEGT in the germline V gene. The CDR3 region is CASSWTSGSPETYEQYF. CDR3 nucleotide sequence: TGTGCCAGCAGTTGGACTAGCGGGAGCCCCGAGACCTACGAGCAGTACTTC.

The chain couples TRBV19 to TRBJ2-7; TRBD1 agrees at 7 bases. V gave up 5 bases and J gave up 5 bases; unmatched junction bases: 12. The CDR3 extends over 15 amino acids. Germline lookup yields CDR1 LNHDA and CDR2 SQIVND (reference sequence). CDR3 nucleotides: TGTGCCAGTAGTCAGGATGGCAGGGGGATCGACGAGCAGTACTTC. Its protein product is CASSQDGRGIDEQYF.

The chain is built from TRBV7-9 and TRBJ2-7; the D is unclear. The CDR3 consists of 16 residues. The V end lost 6 bases, the J end lost 5 bases, and 23 bases lay between the germline ends. CDR1 is SEHNR and CDR2 is FQNEAQ in the germline V gene (reference sequence). The CDR3 protein is CASSPNSRGPPNEQYF. CDR3 nucleotides: TGTGCCAGCAGTCCTAATAGCCGCGGCCCACCTAACGAGCAGTACTTC.

In this sample, this clone turned up a few times. The chain has TRBV14 and TRBJ2-7; weak D call: TRBD1 (6 bases). Germline V gives CDR1 SGHDN, CDR2 FVKESK. This CDR3 spans 15 amino acids. Trimming cost V 0 bases and J 5 bases, with 14 bases left between them. The CDR3 reads CASSQDRVQGHEQYF. CDR3 in DNA: TGTGCCAGCAGCCAAGATAGGGTCCAGGGGCACGAGCAGTACTTC.

V and J are TRBV12-3 or TRBV12-4 and TRBJ2-7; D remains ambiguous. The length of the CDR3 is 13 residues. V was trimmed by 3 bases and J by 3 bases, leaving 9 bases between them. This chain's CDR3 is CASSFNSNYEQYF. In DNA, the CDR3 is TGTGCCAGCAGTTTTAACAGCAACTACGAGCAGTACTTC.

The chain links TRBV10-3 to TRBJ2-7, with TRBD1 identical over 8 bases. V was pared by 6 bases and J by 1 base, with 5 bases of the junction left unmatched. The germline V gene encodes CDR1 ENHRY and CDR2 SYGVKD. There are 14 residues in the CDR3. In DNA, the CDR3 is TGTGCCATCAGAATGGACAGGGTGTCCTACGAGCAGTACTTC. Residues: CAIRMDRVSYEQYF.

The chain links TRBV3-1 (or the pseudogene TRBV3-2) to TRBJ1-2, with TRBD1 as a possible D gene (5 bases). Germline V gives CDR1 LGHDT, CDR2 YNNKEL (reference sequence). This CDR3 contains 14 residues. The V and J ends lost 1 base and 8 bases respectively, with 14 bases between them. CDR3 nucleotides: TGTGCCAGCAGCCAAGGATCCCAGGGATTGGGCTACACCTTC. Protein product: CASSQGSQGLGYTF.

The V and J genes are TRBV30 and TRBJ1-4; 8 bases are shared with TRBD1. The J segment lost 10 bases and the V segment lost 0 bases, leaving 7 bases of the junction unmatched. CDR1 is GTSNPN and CDR2 is SVGIG in the germline V gene (reference sequence). The CDR3 totals 14 residues. The CDR3 here is CAWSVGQGAGKLFF. CDR3 nucleotides: TGTGCCTGGAGTGTTGGGCAGGGGGCCGGAAAACTGTTTTTT.

This clone is a singleton in its sample. The chain links TRBV5-1 to TRBJ2-4, with TRBD2 identical over 7 bases. This CDR3 has 19 amino acids. With 0 bases clipped from V and 4 bases from J, the junction kept 16 bases outside the gene matches. The germline gives CDR1 SGHRS, CDR2 YFSETQ. CDR3 nucleotides: TGCGCCAGCAGCTTGGGGGCTAGCGGCAATAAGAATAGGAAAAACATTCAGTACTTC. Amino acids: CASSLGASGNKNRKNIQYF.

CDR3 sequence reads: CASSLKPTGRGELFF. In nucleotides, the CDR3 is TGTGCCAGCAGCCTTAAACCGACAGGGCGCGGGGAGCTGTTTTTT. The genes are TRBV7-8 and TRBJ2-2; 7 bases are a match to TRBD1. The CDR3 length is 15 residues. Germline V gene lookup returns CDR1 SGHVS and CDR2 FQNEAQ. V lost 5 bases, J lost 7 bases, and 10 bases stayed unmatched.

CDR3 DNA: TGTGCCAGCGGGGTTGCGGGACAGCCCTACGAGCAGTACTTC. Translated, it gives CASGVAGQPYEQYF. This chain connects TRBV5-6 to TRBJ2-7; maybe TRBD1 (7 bases). Trimming cost V 7 bases and J 2 bases, with 16 bases left between them. Germline V gene lookup returns CDR1 SGHDT and CDR2 YYEEEE. This CDR3 contains 14 residues. The full variable domain, its missing parts supplied by reference TRBV5-6 and TRBJ2-7, is DAGVTQSPTHLIKTRGQQVTLRCSPKSGHDTVSWYQQALGQGPQFIFQYYEEEERQRGNFPDRFSGHQFPNYSSELNVNALLLGDSALYLCASGVAGQPYEQYFGPGTRLTVT.

The chain is built from TRBV4-1 and TRBJ1-5; possible D gene TRBD1, 5 bases. Trimming shortened V by 3 bases and J by 9 bases, and 18 bases separated the two germline ends. The length of the CDR3 is 15 residues. Per germline, CDR1 MGHRA and CDR2 YSYEKL. The CDR3 DNA reads as TGCGCCAGCAGCCAGGTTGGACAAGCCCCTGTGCCCCAGCATTTT. Its translation is CASSQVGQAPVPQHF.

The rearrangement joins TRBV5-1 to TRBJ1-2; 10 positions agree with TRBD1. This CDR3 comprises 18 residues. Germline V gene lookup returns CDR1 SGHRS and CDR2 YFSETQ. J gave up 5 bases and V 3 bases, and 16 bases lay outside the gene matches. The CDR3 region is CASSYATGQGSLWYGYTF. CDR3 nucleotide sequence: TGCGCCAGCAGCTATGCAACGGGACAGGGGAGTTTATGGTATGGCTACACCTTC.

A few counts support this clone. The rearrangement links TRBV4-2 to TRBJ2-3, with 10 bases that match TRBD1. The V gene end was trimmed by 6 bases and the J gene end by 5 bases; junction bases not matched to a gene: 11. This CDR3 contains 16 residues. Germline V gives CDR1 LGHNA, CDR2 YNFKEQ. The CDR3 DNA sequence: TGTGCCAGCAGTCTCTGGGGGACAGGGGTTGAAGATACGCAGTATTTT. Its translation is CASSLWGTGVEDTQYF.

A word on this clone: Mismatch with germline at one junction end may stem from a read error. The V gene is TRBV29-1, the J gene TRBJ1-2; the D is unclear. The CDR3 totals 11 residues. Germline V gene data show CDR1 as SQVTM and CDR2 as ANQGSEA. The CDR3 is CSVEELLGYTF. In DNA form, the CDR3 reads TGCAGCGTAGAAGAACTGTTGGGCTACACCTTC.

The genes are TRBV5-6 and TRBJ2-7; the match to TRBD2 covers 7 bases. After removal of 4 bases from V and 5 bases from J, the junction contained 9 bases not matched to a gene. CDR1 SGHDT and CDR2 YYEEEE come from the germline V gene. The CDR3 extends over 14 amino acids. DNA for the CDR3: TGTGCCAGCAGCCGTCCGGGGAGGGTCGACGAGCAGTACTTC. Its translation is CASSRPGRVDEQYF. Together with reference TRBV5-6 and TRBJ2-7, the CDR3 gives the full variable domain: DAGVTQSPTHLIKTRGQQVTLRCSPKSGHDTVSWYQQALGQGPQFIFQYYEEEERQRGNFPDRFSGHQFPNYSSELNVNALLLGDSALYLCASSRPGRVDEQYFGPGTRLTVT.

V gene TRBV2 combines with J gene TRBJ2-5; D is uncertain. The ends were cut back, 3 bases at V and 3 bases at J, with 11 bases in the middle. The germline CDR1 and CDR2 sequences are SNHLY and FYNNEI. CDR3 length: 14 amino acids. Written as DNA, the CDR3 is TGTGCCAGCAGTGAGACTTTCGCCGAAGAGACCCAGTACTTC. Translated, it gives CASSETFAEETQYF.

About this clone itself: Other DNA sequences from this sample encode an identical CDR3 as well. V usage is TRBV7-2 and J usage is TRBJ2-7, with a tentative D call TRBD2 (6 bases). Looked up from germline, CDR1 is SGHTA and CDR2 is FQGNSA. Trimming stripped 3 bases from V and 0 bases from J, with 9 bases between. The CDR3 has 14 residues. Here the CDR3 reads CASSLGGVSYEQYF. Here the CDR3 DNA reads TGTGCCAGCAGCTTGGGCGGGGTCTCCTACGAGCAGTACTTC.

The rearrangement links TRBV3-1 (or the pseudogene TRBV3-2) to TRBJ2-2, with a tentative D call TRBD1 (5 bases). Germline V gives CDR1 LGHDT, CDR2 YNNKEL (reference sequence). V was shortened by 3 bases and J by 3 bases, with 14 bases between the two germline ends. The CDR3 contains 16 residues. This CDR3 reads CASSHRQGGDTGELFF. The CDR3 coding sequence is TGTGCCAGCAGCCATCGGCAGGGCGGCGACACCGGGGAGCTGTTTTTT.

This sequence joins TRBV29-1 and TRBJ1-2; 7 positions match TRBD1. Trimming took 4 bases from V and 4 from J; bases not matched to a gene: 6. This CDR3 is built from 13 residues. CDR1 is SQVTM, CDR2 ANQGSEA, per germline. This CDR3 is CSVARDRAYGYTF. The CDR3 DNA is TGCAGCGTTGCACGGGACAGAGCCTATGGCTACACCTTC.

The chain recombines TRBV28 with TRBJ1-5, with 9 bases that match TRBD1. Per germline, CDR1 MDHEN and CDR2 SYDVKM. CDR3 length: 14 residues. Trimming at V came to 8 bases and at J to 6 bases, leaving 8 bases not matched to a gene. This CDR3 reads CASGDRVSIQPQHF. The CDR3 bases are TGTGCCAGCGGGGACAGGGTTAGTATTCAGCCCCAGCATTTT.

The chain is built from TRBV5-1 and TRBJ2-5, with 8 bases fitting TRBD2. Germline values: CDR1 SGHRS, CDR2 YFSETQ. Trimming took 4 bases from V and 5 from J; bases not matched to a gene: 13. There are 16 residues in the CDR3. The CDR3 region is CASSPFVRGGRETQYF. The DNA for the CDR3 is TGCGCCAGCAGCCCATTCGTTCGGGGGGGCCGGGAGACCCAGTACTTC.

The count of this clone is one. The rearrangement uses TRBV28 and TRBJ1-6; TRBD1 matches 7 bases. V shed 5 bases, J shed 7 bases, and the junction held 5 bases outside the gene matches. CDR1 is MDHEN, CDR2 SYDVKM, per germline. The CDR3 spans 14 residues. The CDR3 region is CASSQGTANSPLHF. DNA for the CDR3: TGTGCCAGCAGTCAAGGGACAGCCAATTCACCCCTCCACTTT.

The CDR3 loop reads CASSLGQGAYEQYF. DNA for the CDR3: TGTGCCAGCAGCTTGGGGCAGGGGGCTTACGAGCAGTACTTC. The V call is TRBV7-3, the J call TRBJ2-7; 8 bases line up with TRBD1. V shed 3 bases and J 4 bases; nucleotides not matched to a gene: 5. Looked up from germline, CDR1 is SGHTA and CDR2 is FQGTGA. CDR3 length equals 14 residues.

The V call is TRBV3-1 (or the pseudogene TRBV3-2), the J call TRBJ1-3; D gene ambiguous. Germline V CDR1 and CDR2: LGHDT, YNNKEL (reference sequence). The V gene lost 4 bases and the J gene lost 0 bases, with 4 bases spanning the gap. This CDR3 has 13 amino acids. CDR3 nucleotides: TGTGCCAGCAGCCCCTCCTCTGGAAACACCATATATTTT. Amino acids: CASSPSSGNTIYF.

This clone was detected only a few times. This rearrangement joins TRBV30 to TRBJ2-7; 8 positions agree with TRBD2. The CDR3 is made up of 13 amino acids. The junction had 6 bases not matched to a gene; V was cut back by 5 bases and J by 3 bases. CDR1 and CDR2 (germline): GTSNPN, SVGIG (reference sequence). DNA of the CDR3: TGTGCCTGGGCCGGGACTAGATACTACGAGCAGTACTTC. It translates to CAWAGTRYYEQYF.

This chain uses TRBV11-3 with TRBJ2-3, with 9 nucleotides matching TRBD2. V lost 5 bases to trimming and J lost 0 bases; unmatched junction nucleotides: 6. This CDR3 spans 16 amino acids. Germline V lookup: CDR1 SGHNT, CDR2 YENEEA. The CDR3 here is CASSPSLAGSTDTQYF. Written as DNA, the CDR3 is TGTGCCAGCAGCCCGTCGCTAGCGGGGAGCACAGATACGCAGTATTTT. Variable domain in full (rest from reference TRBV11-3 and TRBJ2-3): EAGVVQSPRYKIIEKKQPVAFWCNPISGHNTLYWYLQNLGQGPELLIRYENEEAVDDSQLPKDRFSAERLKGVDSTLKIQPAELGDSAVYLCASSPSLAGSTDTQYFGPGTRLTVL.

The J gene is TRBJ2-7, the V gene TRBV6-5; 8 bases match TRBD2. V lost 2 bases to trimming and J lost 3 bases; unmatched junction nucleotides: 6. This CDR3 is 15 amino acids long. CDR1 and CDR2 (germline): MNHEY, SVGAGI. The CDR3 DNA is TGTGCCAGCAGTTACACTAGCGGTTGGGGCTACGAGCAGTACTTC. Encoded protein: CASSYTSGWGYEQYF.

This clone was observed a single time. The chain couples TRBV24-1 to TRBJ2-3; TRBD1 agrees at 7 bases. This CDR3 comprises 15 residues. Germline CDR1 reads KGHDR; CDR2 reads SFDVKD. V dropped 5 bases and J dropped 1; count of bases not matched to a gene: 5. The CDR3 region is CATSAPDRGTDTQYF. CDR3 nucleotide sequence: TGTGCCACCAGTGCCCCTGACAGGGGCACAGATACGCAGTATTTT.

This clone was seen only a few times. V is TRBV15 and J is TRBJ2-1, with a tentative D call TRBD1 (6 bases). Between the trimmed V and J ends, which lost 6 bases and 7 bases, there was a span of 19 bases. The CDR3 length is 15 residues. The germline CDR1 and CDR2 sequences are LNHNV and YYDKDF (reference sequence). Here the CDR3 reads CATRGAGGAENEQFF. DNA of the CDR3: TGTGCCACCAGGGGGGCTGGGGGCGCAGAGAATGAGCAGTTCTTC.